Detailed here is one T cell receptor beta chain. What it recognizes is unknown. This entry belongs to a study of Ad26.COV2.S vaccination and SARS-CoV-2 variants. For the study at large: Doses of Ad26.COV2.S were injected into muscle once or twice, 56 days apart. Findings and caveats of the study: Vaccinees displayed broader spike-specific TCR repertoires than placebo recipients.

This table comes from immunoSEQ multiplex PCR, and its TCRdb copy is limited to in-frame clones, with some not included. The sample has approximately 410,000 clones, 88% seen once. Trimming at V came to 4 bases and at J to 4 bases, leaving 1 base not matched to a gene. Germline V gene data show CDR1 as SNHLY and CDR2 as FYNNEI. The CDR3 covers 13 residues. Described treatment: some 20 received Ad26.COV2.S at low or high dose, single or two shots; about five received placebo; per-sample allocation not given. Sample collection was performed on day 63 after the first vaccine or placebo injection. Donor was an adult aged 18-55 years in Boston. The study used a vaccine consisting of an Ad26 vector that expressed Wuhan-strain SARS-CoV-2 spike.

Sequencing used peripheral blood, obtained in a trial of Ad26.COV2.S vaccine versus placebo. The TCR comes from a person aged 18-60 years who received the Ad26.COV2.S COVID-19 vaccine or a placebo. This chain uses TRBV2 with TRBJ2-5; TRBD1 matches 9 bases. CDR3 region: CASSATGGETQYF. CDR3 DNA: TGTGCCAGCAGTGCGACAGGGGGAGAGACCCAGTACTTC.